A selection of T cell receptor beta chains follows, all from one sample in a study of T cell responses to AZD1222 COVID-19 vaccine. This table comes from immunoSEQ multiplex PCR, and its TCRdb copy is limited to in-frame clones, with some not included. This sample has some 140,000 clones, with 90% found just once. This specimen was peripheral blood, taken on day 0 of AZD1222 vaccination. The receptors were gathered from an adult in good health. The CDR3 runs from the conserved cysteine through the conserved F or W. Fields, in order: clone size, V gene, J gene, D gene, CDR3 DNA, CDR3 protein. D genes are given only for firm matches. Clone size, where shown, is once, few, many, or a class for clones that have expanded.

size: -; V: TRBV19; J: TRBJ2-1; D: -; DNA: TGTGCCAGTAGTATAGATTGGGGGGCTAGTGGCCAACAGTTCTTC; CDR3: CASSIDWGASGQQFF
size: -; V: TRBV28; J: TRBJ1-2; D: -; DNA: TGTGCCAGCATGAGGGGGTATGGCTACACCTTC; CDR3: CASMRGYGYTF
size: -; V: TRBV12-3/TRBV12-4; J: TRBJ1-2; D: -; DNA: TGTGCCAGCAGCCTCGGGACTTATGGCTACACCTTC; CDR3: CASSLGTYGYTF
size: -; V: TRBV18; J: TRBJ2-5; D: TRBD1; DNA: TGTGCCAGCTCAGCCCGGACAGGACGCGTAATGGAGACCCAGTACTTC; CDR3: CASSARTGRVMETQYF
size: -; V: TRBV9; J: TRBJ1-1; D: TRBD1; DNA: TGTGCCAGCAGCGCGACAGGGAAGGACACTGAAGCTTTCTTT; CDR3: CASSATGKDTEAFF
size: -; V: TRBV29-1; J: TRBJ1-1; D: TRBD1; DNA: TGCAGCGTTTCCGGGACAGGGGGGAACACTGAAGCTTTCTTT; CDR3: CSVSGTGGNTEAFF
size: few; V: TRBV6-5; J: TRBJ1-5; D: -; DNA: TGTGCCAGCAGTTCCTCAGGGGCGAGCAATCAGCCCCAGCATTTT; CDR3: CASSSSGASNQPQHF
size: -; V: TRBV7-6; J: TRBJ2-5; D: TRBD2; DNA: TGTGCCAGCAGCTCGGGGGGGGGACCTCCGGGTAAAGAGACCCAGTACTTC; CDR3: CASSSGGGPPGKETQYF
size: -; V: TRBV19; J: TRBJ1-1; D: TRBD1; DNA: TGTGCCAGTAGTATAACCGGACAGGGGGGTGAAGCTTTCTTT; CDR3: CASSITGQGGEAFF
size: -; V: TRBV5-1; J: TRBJ1-4; D: -; DNA: TGCGCCAGCAGCTTGGTACTACAGGGAGGTAATGAAAAACTGTTTTTT; CDR3: CASSLVLQGGNEKLFF
size: -; V: TRBV5-8; J: TRBJ1-1; D: -; DNA: TGTGCCAGCAGCTTTGGCAGGTTGGTACTGGGAGCTTTCTTT; CDR3: CASSFGRLVLGAFF
size: -; V: TRBV18; J: TRBJ1-2; D: TRBD1; DNA: TGTGCCAGCTCACCACCTCGGACAGGGGGCCCACCGAAATGGGGCTACACCTTC; CDR3: CASSPPRTGGPPKWGYTF
size: -; V: TRBV21-1; J: TRBJ1-1; D: -; DNA: TGTGCCAGCAGCAAAGCTTCCGACAGGGGGGGCACTGAAGCTTTCTTT; CDR3: CASSKASDRGGTEAFF
size: -; V: TRBV7-3; J: TRBJ1-1; D: -; DNA: TGTGCCAGCAGCTTAACAGGGTTCGACACTGAAGCTTTCTTT; CDR3: CASSLTGFDTEAFF
size: -; V: TRBV28; J: TRBJ1-2; D: -; DNA: TGTGCCACCCGTACAGGGTCCTCGGGCTACACCTTC; CDR3: CATRTGSSGYTF
size: -; V: TRBV19; J: TRBJ1-4; D: -; DNA: TGTGCCAGTAGTGGTTTCGAAAAACTGTTTTTT; CDR3: CASSGFEKLFF
size: -; V: TRBV28; J: TRBJ1-3; D: -; DNA: TGTGCCAGCTTGAGAAACACCATATATTTT; CDR3: CASLRNTIYF
size: -; V: TRBV6-1; J: TRBJ2-3; D: -; DNA: TGTGCCAGCAGTGATGCGTGGGGGAGCACAGATACGCAGTATTTT; CDR3: CASSDAWGSTDTQYF
size: -; V: TRBV11-3; J: TRBJ1-1; D: -; DNA: TGTGCCAGCAGCTTAGCGGCTACTGAAGCTTTCTTT; CDR3: CASSLAATEAFF
size: -; V: TRBV30; J: TRBJ1-1; D: TRBD1; DNA: TGTGCCTGGAGTCAGGACAGGGGGAACACTGAAGCTTTCTTT; CDR3: CAWSQDRGNTEAFF
size: -; V: TRBV27; J: TRBJ1-4; D: TRBD1; DNA: TGTGCCAGCAACCGACAGGGGGCTAATGAAAAACTGTTTTTT; CDR3: CASNRQGANEKLFF
size: -; V: TRBV24-1; J: TRBJ1-2; D: -; DNA: TGTGCCACCAGTGGTCGAGGGGGCTACACCTTC; CDR3: CATSGRGGYTF
size: -; V: TRBV29-1; J: TRBJ2-7; D: -; DNA: TGCAGCGTTGTACAGCCACCCTACGAGCAGTACTTC; CDR3: CSVVQPPYEQYF
size: -; V: TRBV28; J: TRBJ2-1; D: TRBD1; DNA: TGTGCCACTACGGGACAGCCCTCCTACAATGAGCAGTTCTTC; CDR3: CATTGQPSYNEQFF
size: -; V: TRBV5-1; J: TRBJ1-4; D: -; DNA: TGCGCCAGCGGGCAACAGGGAAAGGGGGAAAAACTGTTTTTT; CDR3: CASGQQGKGEKLFF
size: -; V: TRBV28; J: TRBJ1-6; D: TRBD1; DNA: TGTGCCAGCAGTTTCAAGGACAGGGGGTATTCACCCCTCCACTTT; CDR3: CASSFKDRGYSPLHF
size: -; V: TRBV15; J: TRBJ2-1; D: -; DNA: TGTGCCACCCAATCTAGCGCTAACAATGAGCAGTTCTTC; CDR3: CATQSSANNEQFF
size: -; V: TRBV11-2; J: TRBJ1-5; D: -; DNA: TGTGCCAGCAGCGCACAGGGACCCAATCAGCCCCAGCATTTT; CDR3: CASSAQGPNQPQHF
size: once; V: TRBV28; J: TRBJ1-3; D: -; DNA: TGTGCCAGCAGCTCGACAGGTTACTCTGGAAACACCATATATTTT; CDR3: CASSSTGYSGNTIYF
size: once; V: TRBV4-3; J: TRBJ2-2; D: TRBD2; DNA: TGCGCCAGCAGCCAAAGCGGGGGGCGAGCCGGGGAGCTGTTTTTT; CDR3: CASSQSGGRAGELFF
size: few; V: TRBV19; J: TRBJ1-5; D: TRBD1; DNA: TGTGCCACCTCAGGACAGGGGGGCGGTCAGCCCCAGCATTTT; CDR3: CATSGQGGGQPQHF
size: -; V: TRBV7-9; J: TRBJ1-1; D: -; DNA: TGTGCCAGCAGCGTACAGGGAGACACTGAAGCTTTCTTT; CDR3: CASSVQGDTEAFF
size: once; V: TRBV19; J: TRBJ1-5; D: -; DNA: TGTGCCAGTAGTAAGGAGGGGCCGGCAGCCCAGCATTTT; CDR3: CASSKEGPAAQHF
size: once; V: TRBV19; J: TRBJ1-6; D: -; DNA: TGTGCCAGTAGTATTCAGCCCCGTGACAATTCACCCCTCCACTTT; CDR3: CASSIQPRDNSPLHF
size: -; V: TRBV11-3; J: TRBJ1-1; D: -; DNA: TGTGCCAGCAGCTTAGGAGGATTTGGCTACGTGGGTGAAGCTTTCTTT; CDR3: CASSLGGFGYVGEAFF
size: -; V: TRBV3-1/TRBV3-2; J: TRBJ2-2; D: TRBD2; DNA: TGTGCCAGCAGCCTGACCGGGACTACCTTGAGGGGGGAGCTGTTTTTT; CDR3: CASSLTGTTLRGELFF
size: -; V: TRBV20-1; J: TRBJ1-5; D: -; DNA: TGCAGTGCTAGTGGAGGCAATCAGCCCCAGCATTTT; CDR3: CSASGGNQPQHF
size: -; V: TRBV6-5; J: TRBJ2-7; D: TRBD1; DNA: TGTGCCAGCAGGGGGACAGGGAACGAGCAGTACTTC; CDR3: CASRGTGNEQYF
size: -; V: TRBV7-2; J: TRBJ1-2; D: -; DNA: TGTGCCAGCAGCCCAGTGGGGGCCAACTATGGCTACACCTTC; CDR3: CASSPVGANYGYTF
size: once; V: TRBV7-9; J: TRBJ2-5; D: -; DNA: TGTGCCAGCAGCCACCCGGACAAAGAGACCCAGTACTTC; CDR3: CASSHPDKETQYF
size: -; V: TRBV11-2; J: TRBJ2-5; D: TRBD2; DNA: TGTGCCAGCAGCTTAAGAAGGGGGATAGCGGGACCGGAGACCCAGTACTTC; CDR3: CASSLRRGIAGPETQYF
size: -; V: TRBV30; J: TRBJ1-1; D: -; DNA: TGTGCCTGGAGAGACAGGAACCCAAACATGAACACTGAAGCTTTCTTT; CDR3: CAWRDRNPNMNTEAFF
size: -; V: TRBV3-1/TRBV3-2; J: TRBJ1-2; D: -; DNA: TGTGCCAGCAGCCTTTCGACAGTAAACTATGGCTACACCTTC; CDR3: CASSLSTVNYGYTF
size: -; V: TRBV2; J: TRBJ2-1; D: -; DNA: TGTGCCAGCGGTTTCTCTGAGTGGGGCCACAATGAGCAGTTCTTC; CDR3: CASGFSEWGHNEQFF
size: -; V: TRBV6-5; J: TRBJ1-5; D: -; DNA: TGTGCCAGCAGCCTTACAGACAGTCAGCCCCAGCATTTT; CDR3: CASSLTDSQPQHF